This T cell receptor beta chain was recovered during a study of cytomegalovirus exposure and HLA in healthy donors. To note about this clone: Its antigen is undetermined.

Both 60 Vbeta primers and 13 Jbeta primers went into the PCR. This table comes from immunoSEQ multiplex PCR, and its TCRdb copy is limited to in-frame clones, with some not included. In the table there are some 170,000 clones, under 80% of which are singletons. At collection, donors were nominally healthy, but unrecorded immune exposures were probable. The CDR3 consists of 16 residues. Trimming left V 4 bases short and J 1 base short, with 17 bases between. The germline CDR1 and CDR2 sequences are SGHNT and YYREEE (reference sequence). The study's findings and limits: A later analysis found that most CMV-associated TCR beta chains appeared HLA-restricted.

Sequenced material: PBMCs. The clonotype comes from a human donor in good health. This chain links TRBV5-4 with TRBJ1-1, with a possible D match to TRBD1 (6 bases). The CDR3 DNA sequence: TGTGCCAGCAGCCCTGGATCATCGGGACAGAACACTGAAGCTTTCTTT. Amino acid sequence: CASSPGSSGQNTEAFF.